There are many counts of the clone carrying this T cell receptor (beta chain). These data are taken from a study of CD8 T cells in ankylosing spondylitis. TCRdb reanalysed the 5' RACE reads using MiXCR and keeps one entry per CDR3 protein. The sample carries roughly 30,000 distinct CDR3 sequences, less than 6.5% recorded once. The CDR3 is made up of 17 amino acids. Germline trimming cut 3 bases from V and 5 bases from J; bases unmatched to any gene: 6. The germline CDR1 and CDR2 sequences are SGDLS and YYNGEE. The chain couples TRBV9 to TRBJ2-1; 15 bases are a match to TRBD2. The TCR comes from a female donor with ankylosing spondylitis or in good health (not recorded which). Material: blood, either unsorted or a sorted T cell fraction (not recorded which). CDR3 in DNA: TGTGCCAGCAGCGGGGGACTAGCGGGAGGTTTCCACAATGAGCAGTTCTTC. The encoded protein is CASSGGLAGGFHNEQFF.